This TCR beta chain came from a study of shared clonotypes between healthy human individuals. The wider study: Each donor contributed plates that comprised three CD4 naive, three CD4 memory, two CD8 naive and one CD8 memory. Findings of the study overall: Represented diversity, genetic and exposure-history alike, was limited by few donors.

The naive CD8 population came from CD45RO-negative cells selected for CCR7, without terminally differentiated effector memory CD45RA+ cells. The CDR3 is 16 residues long. Germline assignment: CDR1 SGHNT and CDR2 YYREEE (reference sequence). Trimming shortened V by 2 bases and J by 3 bases, and 15 bases separated the two germline ends. Generated by immunoSEQ multiplex PCR, the TCRdb table keeps only in-frame clones and is missing some. This table has a few million clones, around 93% appearing once. On this clone itself: Antigen: not known.

The sequence was obtained from a man aged 18 to 29 in good health. Some clones in this sample may be carry-over from other donors' samples. Sample: naive CD8+ T cells from PBMCs. The chain carries TRBV5-4 and TRBJ2-1, with D possibly being TRBD2 (6 bases). DNA of the CDR3: TGTGCCAGCAGCTTACGACGGGAGAAGGACTACAATGAGCAGTTCTTC. Encoded protein: CASSLRREKDYNEQFF.